The 23 T cell receptor beta chains below come from one sample, sequenced in a study of blood T cells in healthy people across ages. PCR was performed a second time for about 6 to 11 cycles using a sample-barcoded 5' primer and a J-beta primer mix. Each CDR3 protein is one row after TCRdb ran MiXCR on the 5' RACE reads. This table holds 2 million or so distinct CDR3 sequences, roughly 52% found once. Sequenced sample: blood. The receptors were gathered from a woman aged 40 to 50 in good health.

The chain combines TRBV7-9 with TRBJ2-1; 9 bases agree with TRBD1. This CDR3 comprises 16 residues. The V segment lost 6 bases and the J segment 4 bases; nucleotides outside the gene matches: 10. CDR1 is SEHNR and CDR2 is FQNEAQ in the germline V gene (reference sequence). The CDR3 bases are TGTGCCAGCAGTCCAAAACCGGGACAGGGATACAATGAGCAGTTCTTC. It is translated as CASSPKPGQGYNEQFF.

The V call is TRBV28, the J call TRBJ1-2, with unresolved D. The CDR3 runs to 11 residues. V was trimmed by 3 bases and J by 10 bases, leaving 9 bases between them. The V gene's germline CDR1 is MDHEN and CDR2 SYDVKM. CDR3 nucleotides: TGTGCCAGCAGTTTCCGGACCGCCTACACCTTC. Protein product: CASSFRTAYTF.

The V gene is TRBV7-6, the J gene TRBJ2-5; no clear D gene. Germline V gives CDR1 SGHVS, CDR2 FNYEAQ. V was cut by 1 base and J by 1 base, with 10 bases left in between. The CDR3 runs to 15 residues. In nucleotides, the CDR3 is TGTGCCAGCAGCTTAGAGAGGTTGGCCCAAGAGACCCAGTACTTC. It specifies CASSLERLAQETQYF.

This clonotype has only a few counts. The V gene is TRBV5-1, the J gene TRBJ2-5, with 7 bases lining up with TRBD1. The germline gives CDR1 SGHRS, CDR2 YFSETQ. This CDR3 has 16 amino acids. J was trimmed by 1 base and V by 3 bases; bases with no gene match: 9. CDR3 loop: CASSSLPRGPQETQYF. The CDR3 coding sequence is TGCGCCAGCAGCTCCCTACCTAGGGGGCCCCAAGAGACCCAGTACTTC.

The gene calls are TRBV6-2 or TRBV6-3 and TRBJ2-7; the D is unclear. The CDR3 is 13 amino acids. V was trimmed by 8 bases and J by 2 bases, leaving 13 bases between them. Germline lookup yields CDR1 MNHEY and CDR2 SVGEGT. CDR3 DNA: TGTGCCAGCCGAACCCCCAACACCTACGAGCAGTACTTC. Amino acid sequence: CASRTPNTYEQYF.

The rearrangement joins TRBV6-5 to TRBJ1-2; TRBD1 matches 7 bases. CDR3 length equals 14 residues. Losses at the gene ends were 7 bases for V and 2 bases for J; bases not matched to a gene: 7. Germline V gene sequence: CDR1 MNHEY, CDR2 SVGAGI. CDR3 residues: CASTEPGQNYGYTF. The CDR3 DNA is TGTGCCAGCACTGAACCGGGACAGAACTATGGCTACACCTTC.

The chain carries TRBV9 and TRBJ2-5; D may correspond to TRBD1 or TRBD2 (5 bases each). Matching the DNA end better, TRBJ2-7 makes the J call doubtful. From germline, CDR1 is SGDLS and CDR2 YYNGEE. This CDR3 has 14 amino acids. CDR3 nucleotide sequence: TGTGCCAGCTTAGGGGAGTGGGACTCCTACGAGCAGTACTTC. Its translation: CASLGEWDSYEQYF.

The rearrangement uses TRBV4-1 and TRBJ2-3; the D call may be TRBD1 or TRBD2 (5 bases each). Trimming shortened V by 3 bases and J by 1 base, and 17 bases separated the two germline ends. Per germline, CDR1 MGHRA and CDR2 YSYEKL. This CDR3 contains 17 residues. CDR3 in amino acids: CASSHPTEGLGTDTQYF. CDR3 DNA: TGCGCCAGCAGCCATCCCACTGAGGGGCTGGGCACAGATACGCAGTATTTT.

This chain uses TRBV4-3 with TRBJ2-1, with D perhaps TRBD2 (5 bases). V was cut by 2 bases and J by 4 bases, with 18 bases left in between. The CDR3 extends over 17 amino acids. Looked up from germline, CDR1 is LGHNA and CDR2 is YSLEER. CDR3 in amino acids: CASSQIITNEGYNEQFF. Here the CDR3 DNA reads TGCGCCAGCAGCCAAATAATAACTAACGAGGGATACAATGAGCAGTTCTTC.

This clonotype was counted only a few times. V is TRBV4-1 and J is TRBJ1-2; 11 nucleotides line up with TRBD1. Germline CDR1 MGHRA, CDR2 YSYEKL. J gave up 5 bases and V 3 bases, and 5 bases lay outside the gene matches. This CDR3 has 15 residues. The CDR3 DNA reads TGCGCCAGCAGCCACCCAGGGACAGGGGGTTATGGCTACACCTTC. Its translation: CASSHPGTGGYGYTF.

The V gene is TRBV18, the J gene TRBJ2-3; no reliable D call. Germline assignment: CDR1 KGHSH and CDR2 LQKENI. Trimming removed 0 bases from V and 3 bases from J, with 7 bases in between. The CDR3 has 14 residues. The CDR3 nucleotides read TGTGCCAGCTCACCACCTTCGGAAACAGATACGCAGTATTTT. Its protein is CASSPPSETDTQYF. Supplemented by reference TRBV18 and TRBJ2-3, the full variable domain reads NAGVMQNPRHLVRRRGQEARLRCSPMKGHSHVYWYRQLPEEGLKFMVYLQKENIIDESGMPKERFSAEFPKEGPSILRIQQVVRGDSAAYFCASSPPSETDTQYFGPGTRLTVL.

This clonotype turned up a few times. V and J are TRBV20-1 and TRBJ2-1, with 7 bases identical to TRBD2. There are 16 residues in the CDR3. V lost 4 bases and J lost 2; bases outside the gene matches: 11. Germline CDR1 reads DFQATT; CDR2 reads SNEGSKA (reference sequence). The CDR3 spells CSAMGRGGVTYNEQFF. CDR3 in DNA: TGCAGTGCTATGGGGAGGGGCGGGGTAACCTACAATGAGCAGTTCTTC.

The chain combines TRBV11-2 with TRBJ2-3; TRBD2 is a possible D gene (6 bases). The CDR3 consists of 12 residues. Germline V lookup: CDR1 SGHAT, CDR2 FQNNGV. V dropped 10 bases and J dropped 4 bases, with 12 bases sitting between them. CDR3 protein: CATGWEADTQYF. The DNA for the CDR3 is TGTGCCACGGGGTGGGAGGCAGATACGCAGTATTTT. The whole variable domain, filled in from reference TRBV11-2 and TRBJ2-3, reads EAGVAQSPRYKIIEKRQSVAFWCNPISGHATLYWYQQILGQGPKLLIQFQNNGVVDDSQLPKDRFSAERLKGVDSTLKIQPAKLEDSAVYLCATGWEADTQYFGPGTRLTVL.

In this sample, this clonotype turned up a few times. J is TRBJ2-1 and V is TRBV4-3, with D perhaps assigned TRBD1 or TRBD2 (5 bases each). Germline V gene sequence: CDR1 LGHNA, CDR2 YSLEER. V lost 8 bases to trimming and J lost 12 bases, with 11 bases between them. The CDR3 loop spans 10 amino acids. CDR3 residues: CASPRDRQFF. The DNA of the CDR3 is TGCGCCAGCCCCCGGGACCGGCAGTTCTTC.

The chain recombines TRBV6-2 or TRBV6-3 with TRBJ1-1; 9 bases fit TRBD1. The CDR3 is 13 amino acids. The J segment lost 8 bases and the V segment lost 2 bases, leaving 3 bases of the junction unmatched. The germline gives CDR1 MNHEY, CDR2 SVGEGT. The CDR3 here is CASSYHRGLEAFF. The CDR3 region has the DNA TGTGCCAGCAGTTACCACAGGGGGCTGGAAGCTTTCTTT.

This chain connects TRBV12-3 or TRBV12-4 to TRBJ2-1; D remains ambiguous. The CDR3 length is 14 residues. V shed 6 bases and J shed 9 bases, with 18 bases lying between them. The CDR3 reads CASSRETLGSEQFF. DNA for the CDR3: TGTGCCAGCAGCCGAGAAACCTTGGGAAGTGAGCAGTTCTTC.

This chain's CDR3 is CASGIETQYF. CDR3 sequence (DNA): TGTGCCAGCGGGATAGAGACCCAGTACTTC. The genes are TRBV12-3 or TRBV12-4 and TRBJ2-5; no reliable D call. V was trimmed by 8 bases and J by 4 bases, leaving 5 bases between them. The CDR3 consists of 10 residues.

The chain carries TRBV4-1 and TRBJ2-5; 7 nucleotides match TRBD2. In germline, CDR1 is MGHRA, CDR2 YSYEKL. With 0 bases clipped from V and 4 bases from J, the junction kept 14 bases outside the gene matches. This CDR3 region has 18 residues. The CDR3: CASSQDLPSGVTRETQYF. The CDR3 coding sequence is TGCGCCAGCAGCCAAGATCTACCGAGCGGGGTAACTCGAGAGACCCAGTACTTC.

The chain recombines TRBV29-1 with TRBJ2-5, with 7 nucleotides matching TRBD2. The CDR3 spans 11 residues. V shed 7 bases, J shed 5 bases, and the junction held 4 bases outside the gene matches. Germline assignment: CDR1 SQVTM and CDR2 ANQGSEA. Here the CDR3 DNA reads TGCAGCGCCGCGCGGGGGGAGACCCAGTACTTC. Encoded protein: CSAARGETQYF.

This sequence joins TRBV20-1 and TRBJ2-4, with 8 bases identical to TRBD2. Germline loops: CDR1 DFQATT, CDR2 SNEGSKA (reference sequence). V was pared by 2 bases and J by 3 bases, with 6 bases of the junction left unmatched. The CDR3 contains 15 residues. The CDR3 DNA is TGCAGTGCTAGACACCGGGGGGGCCTCAAAAACATTCAGTACTTC. Its protein is CSARHRGGLKNIQYF.

This clonotype was recorded a few times. The V gene is TRBV11-1, the J gene TRBJ2-6; the D gene is possibly TRBD1 (5 bases). The CDR3 extends over 15 amino acids. V shed 2 bases and J shed 3 bases, with 8 bases lying between them. Germline CDR1 SGHAT, CDR2 FQDESV (reference sequence). The CDR3: CASSLSQGGANVLTF. DNA for the CDR3: TGTGCCAGCAGCTTATCCCAGGGTGGGGCCAACGTCCTGACTTTC.

V usage is TRBV7-9 and J usage is TRBJ2-3; 8 nucleotides line up with TRBD2. The germline gives CDR1 SEHNR, CDR2 FQNEAQ (reference sequence). V trimming: 7 bases; J trimming: 3 bases; junction bases outside the gene matches: 18. The CDR3 is 18 residues long. The CDR3 DNA reads as TGTGCCAGCATTCTTCAGGTGGCGGGGGGAGATGCGACAGATACGCAGTATTTT. Translating gives CASILQVAGGDATDTQYF.

This clonotype was counted between two and nine times. The genes are TRBV4-1 and TRBJ2-1; no clear D. Trimming cost V 1 base and J 8 bases, with 12 bases left between them. The CDR3 has 14 amino acids. CDR1 is MGHRA, CDR2 YSYEKL, per germline. The CDR3 is CASSQAERSYEQFF. In DNA, the CDR3 is TGCGCCAGCAGCCAAGCAGAGCGCTCCTATGAGCAGTTCTTC.